This T cell receptor beta chain came from a study of immune evolution from preneoplasia to lung adenocarcinoma. There are 16 residues in the CDR3. The V and J ends lost 0 bases and 1 base respectively, with 13 bases between them. Germline V lookup: CDR1 SGHTS, CDR2 YDEGEE. Between the mid-2010s and the late 2010s, patients underwent resection in Japan or China. Assay: immunoSEQ multiplex PCR; the TCRdb copy retains only in-frame clones and omits some. The sample carries thousands of clones, roughly 84% recorded once. Sequenced input: FFPE minimally invasive lung adenocarcinoma tissue. The receptor comes from a person in their sixties or seventies with lung adenocarcinoma. The chain couples TRBV5-8 to TRBJ2-5; possibly TRBD1 or TRBD2 for D (6 bases each). CDR3 DNA: TGTGCCAGCAGCTTGGGCCGGGGGACAAGCCAAGAGACCCAGTACTTC. Its protein product is CASSLGRGTSQETQYF.